The 21 T cell receptor beta chains in this list originate from one sample, sequenced in a study of T cells in Graves' hyperthyroidism and ophthalmopathy. TCR beta CDR3 regions were amplified from RNA transcripts. A set of HTBI primers served as the primers for a first-round RT-PCR of the TCR CDR3. TCRdb ran MiXCR on the multiplex PCR reads and lists one entry per CDR3 protein. Of 530,000 or so distinct CDR3 sequences in the sample, 46% were seen once. Sequenced sample: peripheral blood or thyroid tissue (not recorded which). These receptors were obtained from a woman aged 18-29 years with Graves' hyperthyroidism.

At least ten counts were recorded for this clonotype. This chain joins TRBV4-2 and TRBJ2-5; TRBD1 agrees at 7 bases. With V trimmed by 3 bases and J by 3 bases, 10 bases remained unmatched. There are 16 residues in the CDR3. CDR1 and CDR2 from the germline V gene are LGHNA and YNFKEQ. CDR3 sequence: CASSHLDRDAKETQYF. The DNA for the CDR3 is TGTGCCAGCAGCCACCTCGACAGGGATGCTAAAGAGACCCAGTACTTC.

The genes are TRBV29-1 and TRBJ1-2; 8 nucleotides agree with TRBD1. Germline trimming cut 7 bases from V and 4 bases from J; bases unmatched to any gene: 8. The CDR3 runs to 13 residues. Germline CDR1 SQVTM, CDR2 ANQGSEA. CDR3 DNA sequence: TGCAGCGGGGAGGACAGGGCCCCCTATGGCTACACCTTC. Residues: CSGEDRAPYGYTF.

Many counts were recorded for this clonotype. This sequence joins TRBV11-2 and TRBJ2-7; tentative D call: TRBD2 (5 bases). V shed 7 bases and J shed 5 bases, with 24 bases lying between them. Germline CDR1 reads SGHAT; CDR2 reads FQNNGV. The length of the CDR3 is 16 residues. The CDR3 here is CASTTLAGKGDDEQYF. The CDR3 DNA sequence: TGTGCCAGCACCACCTTAGCTGGTAAGGGAGATGACGAGCAGTACTTC.

This clonotype was found many times. This chain links TRBV7-3 with TRBJ1-1; D is ambiguous. The ends were cut back, 4 bases at V and 5 bases at J, with 11 bases in the middle. From germline, CDR1 is SGHTA and CDR2 FQGTGA. The CDR3 totals 13 residues. DNA for the CDR3: TGTGCCAGCAGCTCCTCGTTCCGGACTGAAGCTTTCTTT. Protein: CASSSSFRTEAFF.

This clonotype was recorded many times. The genes are TRBV5-1 and TRBJ2-7, with 8 bases lining up with TRBD2. The CDR3 is 14 amino acids. Germline V gene data show CDR1 as SGHRS and CDR2 as YFSETQ. Losses at the gene ends were 4 bases for V and 4 bases for J; bases not matched to a gene: 7. CDR3 DNA: TGCGCCAGCAGCCGGGGGCGGGAGGAGTACGAGCAGTACTTC. Its protein product is CASSRGREEYEQYF.

The V call is TRBV7-9, the J call TRBJ2-7; D not certain. Trimming removed 0 bases at V and 12 bases at J, with 0 bases between. The CDR3 spans 8 residues. CDR1 is SEHNR, CDR2 FQNEAQ, per germline (reference sequence). The CDR3 nucleotides read TGTGCCAGCAGCTTAGCGTACTTC. Its translation: CASSLAYF.

This clonotype showed up many times. J is TRBJ1-2 and V is TRBV7-3, with 10 bases that match TRBD1. Germline V gene sequence: CDR1 SGHTA, CDR2 FQGTGA. Trimming cost V 5 bases and J 6 bases; bases outside gene matches: 3. The CDR3 runs to 13 residues. This CDR3 reads CASSTGTGDGYTF. The CDR3 coding sequence is TGTGCCAGCAGCACTGGGACAGGGGATGGCTACACCTTC.

In the case of this clonotype: This could be a read error, since a much larger clone is one nucleotide away. This chain connects TRBV12-3 or TRBV12-4 to TRBJ2-7; D is ambiguous. CDR3 length: 14 residues. Trimming took off 11 bases at V and 3 bases at J, with 20 bases between the two ends. The CDR3 DNA reads as TGTGCCGGCACCCGAGACGGAATGGACTACGAGCAGTACTTC. Amino acid sequence: CAGTRDGMDYEQYF.

V is TRBV15 and J is TRBJ2-5; TRBD1 is a possible D gene (5 bases). TRBJ2-1 matches the DNA end more closely, so the J call is doubtful. The CDR3 is 13 amino acids. Germline V gene sequence: CDR1 LNHNV, CDR2 YYDKDF (reference sequence). The CDR3 region has the DNA TGTGCCACCAGCACTAGAACCGGTAGGGGGCAGTTCTTC. Translation: CATSTRTGRGQFF.

At least ten counts were recorded for this clonotype. The rearrangement links TRBV20-1 to TRBJ1-2; D gene uncertain. CDR1 is DFQATT, CDR2 SNEGSKA, per germline (reference sequence). The CDR3 runs 14 residues. V was clipped by 2 bases and J by 2 bases, with 12 bases between them. The CDR3 protein is CSARKDTRNYGYTF. DNA for the CDR3: TGCAGTGCTAGAAAAGACACACGAAACTATGGCTACACCTTC.

At least ten counts were recorded for this clonotype. The rearrangement joins TRBV13 to TRBJ2-7; D uncertain. Trimming cost V 4 bases and J 4 bases, with 8 bases left between them. The V gene's germline CDR1 is PRHDT and CDR2 FYEKMQ (reference sequence). CDR3 length: 12 residues. The CDR3 spells CASSSRTYEQYF. In DNA form, the CDR3 reads TGTGCCAGCAGCTCACGAACGTACGAGCAGTACTTC.

The chain uses TRBV29-1 and TRBJ2-5; 7 bases are shared with TRBD2. Trimming took 3 bases from V and 4 from J; bases not matched to a gene: 5. CDR1 SQVTM and CDR2 ANQGSEA come from the germline V gene. This CDR3 comprises 13 residues. The CDR3 reads CSVEGRGAETQYF. CDR3 nucleotides: TGCAGCGTTGAGGGGAGGGGCGCAGAGACCCAGTACTTC.

This clonotype was detected ten times or more. The chain carries TRBV5-6 and TRBJ1-1; D unresolved. V was pared by 4 bases and J by 3 bases, with 10 bases between. Germline CDR1 and CDR2: SGHDT and YYEEEE. This CDR3 contains 13 residues. The CDR3 bases are TGTGCCAGCAGCAGGCGACGGTACACTGAAGCTTTCTTT. It specifies CASSRRRYTEAFF.

Turning to this clonotype: A much larger clonotype is one base distant, so this may be a read error. V and J are TRBV19 and TRBJ2-7; tentative D call: TRBD1 (5 bases). The V gene's germline CDR1 is LNHDA and CDR2 SQIVND (reference sequence). The germline V and J ends were trimmed by 8 bases and 3 bases, with 20 bases remaining between them. The CDR3 is 15 residues long. CDR3 sequence: CASSIPEKGFYEQYF. The CDR3 DNA follows: TGTGCCAGTTCAATCCCAGAGAAGGGGTTCTACGAGCAGTACTTC. Supplemented by reference TRBV19 and TRBJ2-7, the full variable domain reads DGGITQSPKYLFRKEGQNVTLSCEQNLNHDAMYWYRQDPGQGLRLIYYSQIVNDFQKGDIAEGYSVSREKKESFPLTVTSAQKNPTAFYLCASSIPEKGFYEQYFGPGTRLTVT.

The rearrangement joins TRBV11-3 to TRBJ2-7; D uncertain. Per germline, CDR1 SGHNT and CDR2 YENEEA. The CDR3 is 16 amino acids. The V and J ends lost 0 bases and 2 bases respectively, with 14 bases between them. The CDR3 region is CASSLEPPPSPYEQYF. The CDR3 nucleotides read TGTGCCAGCAGCTTAGAACCCCCCCCGAGCCCCTACGAGCAGTACTTC.

Remarks on this clonotype: The junction differs from germline at one of its ends, possibly a read error. The chain joins TRBV12-3 or TRBV12-4 to TRBJ2-5; 9 bases line up with TRBD1. The CDR3 loop spans 13 amino acids. This chain's CDR3 is CAISWDRAETQYF. In DNA, the CDR3 is TGTGCCATCAGTTGGGACAGGGCGGAGACCCAGTACTTC.

The rearrangement uses TRBV7-2 and TRBJ2-7, with unresolved D. CDR1 SGHTA and CDR2 FQGNSA come from the germline V gene. This CDR3 has 14 amino acids. Trimming cost V 6 bases and J 2 bases, with 14 bases left between them. The CDR3 DNA reads as TGTGCCAGCAGTGTGGCAGGTGTTACCTACGAGCAGTACTTC. Translation: CASSVAGVTYEQYF.

With regard to this clonotype: Lacking the conserved final phenylalanine or tryptophan, this CDR3 likely reflects a read error. The limits of the CDR3 on the DNA are not certain, so only TCRdb's listed CDR3 is given. The chain links TRBV29-1 to TRBJ1-3. Germline CDR1 SQVTM, CDR2 ANQGSEA. The CDR3 spans 9 residues, counting both ends. CDR3 protein: CSVEGSWLA.

At least ten counts were recorded for this clonotype. The V and J genes are TRBV19 and TRBJ2-6; a possible D gene is TRBD1 (5 bases). This CDR3 contains 18 residues. Germline CDR1 and CDR2: LNHDA and SQIVND (reference sequence). V was shortened by 3 bases and J by 4 bases, with 19 bases between the two germline ends. The CDR3 sequence is CASSMTWQTGRGANVLTF. The CDR3 bases are TGTGCCAGTAGTATGACCTGGCAAACAGGCAGGGGGGCCAACGTCCTGACTTTC.

The CDR3 DNA reads TGTGCCAGCAGTGAAGTTGGAAGTTACGAGCAGTACTTC. Protein sequence: CASSEVGSYEQYF. The chain uses TRBV6-5 and TRBJ2-7, with D uncertain. Deletions cut 5 bases from V and 4 bases from J, with 12 bases between. The CDR3 has 13 residues. From germline, CDR1 is MNHEY and CDR2 SVGAGI.

This chain uses TRBV2 with TRBJ2-5, with 14 bases matching TRBD2. Germline-derived CDR1 and CDR2 are SNHLY and FYNNEI. Trimming cost V 5 bases and J 1 base; bases outside gene matches: 6. The CDR3 has 17 residues. The CDR3 DNA reads TGTGCCAGCAGTACCGGACTAGCGGGAGGTACCCAAGAGACCCAGTACTTC. This codes for CASSTGLAGGTQETQYF.